One sample yielded the 26 T cell receptor beta chains listed below, sequenced in a study of T-cell reconstitution after alpha-beta-depleted transplantation in children. Unique molecular identifiers were used to barcode this TCRbeta library. MiXCR was run by TCRdb on the PCR reads, yielding one entry per CDR3 protein. Of 85,000 to 120,000 distinct CDR3 sequences listed, around 7% are singletons. The sample here was PBMCs, taken before TCRalphabeta/CD19-depleted stem cell transplant. Receptors were obtained from a boy aged 2 to 9 with acute lymphoblastic leukemia, due to receive a stem cell transplant.

This clonotype was seen at least ten times. This sequence joins TRBV7-9 and TRBJ1-2; TRBD1 matches 7 bases. Germline-derived CDR1 and CDR2 are SEHNR and FQNEAQ (reference sequence). The ends lost 4 bases at V and 1 base at J; junction bases unmatched: 6. This CDR3 is 15 amino acids long. The CDR3 sequence is CASSSLGTDNYGYTF. In nucleotides, the CDR3 is TGTGCCAGCAGCTCCTTAGGGACAGATAACTATGGCTACACCTTC.

This clonotype was seen a few times. This CDR3 reads CASSPKPGTNEKLFF. The CDR3 DNA reads TGTGCCAGCAGTCCTAAGCCAGGCACTAATGAAAAACTGTTTTTT. The chain links TRBV12-3 or TRBV12-4 to TRBJ1-4; the D is unclear. Trimming pared 5 bases from V and 2 bases from J, leaving 12 bases between. The CDR3 runs to 15 residues.

The count of this clonotype is one. The V gene is TRBV18, the J gene TRBJ2-5, with TRBD1 identical over 7 bases. Germline V gene data show CDR1 as KGHSH and CDR2 as LQKENI. The CDR3 contains 15 residues. Losses at the gene ends were 2 bases for V and 2 bases for J; bases not matched to a gene: 5. The CDR3 DNA follows: TGTGCCAGCTCACCAGGGACAGCCACTCAAGAGACCCAGTACTTC. Translated: CASSPGTATQETQYF.

This clonotype has more than one count but fewer than ten. V usage is TRBV7-2 and J usage is TRBJ2-1; 11 nucleotides align to TRBD1. CDR3 length: 15 amino acids. After removal of 6 bases from V and 7 bases from J, the junction contained 8 bases not matched to a gene. The germline V gene has CDR1 SGHTA and CDR2 FQGNSA. Here the CDR3 reads CASRDRTGGKNEQFF. CDR3 sequence (DNA): TGTGCCAGCAGGGACCGGACAGGGGGCAAAAATGAGCAGTTCTTC. The full variable domain, completed using reference TRBV7-2 and TRBJ2-1, is GAGVSQSPSNKVTEKGKDVELRCDPISGHTALYWYRQSLGQGLEFLIYFQGNSAPDKSGLPSDRFSAERTGGSVSTLTIQRTQQEDSAVYLCASRDRTGGKNEQFFGPGTRLTVL.

This clonotype rates as medium-sized. The rearrangement uses TRBV15 and TRBJ2-5; D assignment may be TRBD1 or TRBD2 (6 bases each). Trimming cost V 0 bases and J 5 bases, with 16 bases left between them. This CDR3 is 16 amino acids long. Germline V gene lookup returns CDR1 LNHNV and CDR2 YYDKDF (reference sequence). The chain's CDR3 is CATSRESGRGGETQYF. CDR3 sequence (DNA): TGTGCCACCAGCAGAGAGTCAGGCAGGGGAGGCGAGACCCAGTACTTC.

The CDR3 region is CSARDPGADTQYF. CDR3 DNA sequence: TGCAGTGCTCGGGACCCCGGAGCAGATACGCAGTATTTT. J is TRBJ2-3 and V is TRBV20-1; the D call may be TRBD1 or TRBD2 (5 bases each). Trimming took off 5 bases at V and 4 bases at J, with 13 bases between the two ends. The CDR3 contains 13 residues. Germline CDR1 reads DFQATT; CDR2 reads SNEGSKA (reference sequence).

A remark on this clonotype: A read error may be the cause here, since a much bigger clone is one base away. In this CDR3 the conserved last residue, phenylalanine or tryptophan, is missing, so a read error is likely. This CDR3 reads CAISESIADITDTQYC. The CDR3 DNA sequence: TGTGCCATCAGTGAGTCAATAGCGGATATCACAGATACGCAGTATTGT. This chain links TRBV10-3 with TRBJ2-3; tentatively, D is TRBD2 (6 bases). The CDR3 is 16 amino acids. Germline V CDR1 and CDR2: ENHRY, SYGVKD. V lost 0 bases and J lost 2, with 12 bases in between.

V and J are TRBV6-1 and TRBJ2-1; TRBD2 aligns across 9 bases. CDR1 is MNHNS, CDR2 SASEGT, per germline. V gave up 6 bases and J gave up 4 bases; unmatched junction bases: 10. The CDR3 totals 16 residues. In DNA, the CDR3 is TGTGCCAGCAGCGACCTAGCGGGGAGCTCGTACAATGAGCAGTTCTTC. This sequence encodes CASSDLAGSSYNEQFF.

This clonotype was seen a few times. The rearrangement uses TRBV20-1 and TRBJ1-5; TRBD1 is a possible D gene (6 bases). This CDR3 has 13 amino acids. V dropped 6 bases and J dropped 3 bases, with 12 bases sitting between them. CDR1 is DFQATT, CDR2 SNEGSKA, per germline (reference sequence). CDR3 amino acids: CSAGTGPNQPQHF. DNA of the CDR3: TGCAGTGCAGGAACAGGGCCCAATCAGCCCCAGCATTTT.

This clonotype was seen a handful of times. This chain links TRBV12-3 or TRBV12-4 with TRBJ1-6; TRBD1 matches at 8 bases. The CDR3 consists of 13 residues. V lost 7 bases and J lost 10; bases outside the gene matches: 6. The CDR3 region is CASTRTGRSPLHF. CDR3 sequence (DNA): TGTGCCAGCACCAGGACAGGGCGATCACCCCTCCACTTT.

This clonotype came up many times. This chain connects TRBV5-1 to TRBJ2-7; D gene unclear. This CDR3 is 14 amino acids long. Germline V gene data show CDR1 as SGHRS and CDR2 as YFSETQ. Trimming took 3 bases from V and 5 from J, leaving 15 bases between them. The DNA for the CDR3 is TGCGCCAGCAGCTCCTACTACTCTGGGGACGAGCAGTACTTC. Encoded protein: CASSSYYSGDEQYF.

This clonotype was seen repeatedly, ten times or more. The rearrangement links TRBV11-2 to TRBJ2-2; 7 positions agree with TRBD2. The CDR3 is 13 amino acids. V was pared by 3 bases and J by 7 bases, with 2 bases of the junction left unmatched. From germline, CDR1 is SGHAT and CDR2 FQNNGV. The CDR3 nucleotides read TGTGCCAGCAGCTTCGGGGGGATCGGGGAGCTGTTTTTT. Protein: CASSFGGIGELFF.

This clonotype has ten or more counts. The chain uses TRBV6-1 and TRBJ1-6; perhaps TRBD1 as D (6 bases). V was shortened by 2 bases and J by 9 bases, with 11 bases between the two germline ends. Germline lookup yields CDR1 MNHNS and CDR2 SASEGT. The CDR3 sequence is 14 residues long. CDR3 region: CASSEREGGSPLHF. Here the CDR3 DNA reads TGTGCCAGCAGTGAAAGGGAAGGGGGTTCACCCCTCCACTTT.

This clonotype was picked up many times. The chain has TRBV6-1 and TRBJ1-2, with 7 bases identical to TRBD1. Looked up from germline, CDR1 is MNHNS and CDR2 is SASEGT. After removal of 6 bases from V and 2 bases from J, the junction contained 12 bases not matched to a gene. This CDR3 spans 16 amino acids. The CDR3 bases are TGTGCCAGCAGACCGGAGCGGGACAGCAAAAACTATGGCTACACCTTC. Its translation is CASRPERDSKNYGYTF.

The table lists this clonotype with a few counts. The chain recombines TRBV3-1 with TRBJ1-6, with D maybe TRBD1 (5 bases). The CDR3 totals 15 residues. Germline V gene sequence: CDR1 LGHDT, CDR2 YNNKEL (reference sequence). Trimming stripped 1 base from V and 9 bases from J, with 13 bases between. The CDR3 spells CASSQGPQGPSPLHF. DNA for the CDR3: TGTGCCAGCAGCCAAGGTCCCCAGGGACCTTCACCCCTCCACTTT.

This clonotype was found a few times. This chain joins TRBV5-6 and TRBJ2-3, with D unclear. CDR3 length equals 16 residues. CDR1 and CDR2 from the germline V gene are SGHDT and YYEEEE. Trimming removed 5 bases from V and 0 bases from J, with 16 bases in between. The CDR3 reads CASSPWGLSSTDTQYF. The CDR3, as DNA: TGTGCCAGCAGTCCCTGGGGTCTATCTAGCACAGATACGCAGTATTTT.

This clonotype was found many times. This CDR3 reads CASSLLSGALLHEQFF. DNA of the CDR3: TGTGCCAGCAGTTTATTAAGCGGGGCGCTTCTCCATGAGCAGTTCTTC. The chain uses TRBV28 and TRBJ2-1; 7 bases map to TRBD2. Per germline, CDR1 MDHEN and CDR2 SYDVKM. This CDR3 region has 16 residues. V dropped 1 base and J dropped 8; count of bases not matched to a gene: 11.

In its sample, this clonotype was seen many times. V and J are TRBV5-1 and TRBJ2-7; TRBD1 matches at 10 bases. The CDR3 sequence is 12 residues long. V was clipped by 4 bases and J by 11 bases; unmatched bases: 6. Per germline, CDR1 SGHRS and CDR2 YFSETQ. CDR3 coding DNA: TGCGCCAGCAGCGCAGGGACAGGGGTGGAGTACTTC. As protein: CASSAGTGVEYF.

This clonotype has only a few counts. The chain couples TRBV7-9 to TRBJ2-3, with unresolved D. This CDR3 has 17 amino acids. Germline V gene sequence: CDR1 SEHNR, CDR2 FQNEAQ (reference sequence). V lost 0 bases and J lost 3, with 16 bases in between. The CDR3 DNA reads as TGTGCCAGCAGCTTAGCGAGGCTGTCTCTGACTACAGATACGCAGTATTTT. As protein: CASSLARLSLTTDTQYF.

A word on this clonotype: The CDR3 does not end in the conserved phenylalanine or tryptophan, so this is likely a read error. The chain has TRBV6-1 and TRBJ2-3, with D possibly TRBD2 on 5 matching bases. There are 12 residues in the CDR3. V dropped 1 base and J dropped 10 bases, with 9 bases sitting between them. CDR1 is MNHNS and CDR2 is SASEGT in the germline V gene. CDR3 amino acids: CASSEGSRAQYY. The DNA for the CDR3 is TGTGCCAGCAGTGAAGGCTCGAGGGCGCAGTATTAT.

Note on this clonotype: One end of the junction fails to match germline, which may point to a read error. This CDR3 reads CIARDMGSGNTIYF. CDR3 bases: TGCATTGCTAGAGATATGGGCTCTGGAAACACCATATATTTT. The chain carries TRBV20-1 and TRBJ1-3; D call uncertain. CDR1 DFQATT and CDR2 SNEGSKA come from the germline V gene (reference sequence). The CDR3 runs 14 residues.

This clonotype was seen a few times. The chain joins TRBV11-2 to TRBJ1-4; D is undetermined. This CDR3 comprises 15 residues. Germline-derived CDR1 and CDR2 are SGHAT and FQNNGV. Trimming pared 2 bases from V and 0 bases from J, leaving 7 bases between. DNA for the CDR3: TGTGCCAGCAGCTTAACCGGGTCAACTAATGAAAAACTGTTTTTT. It specifies CASSLTGSTNEKLFF.

This clonotype was counted a few times. V usage is TRBV20-1 and J usage is TRBJ2-3; no clear D gene. The CDR3 spans 14 residues. The germline V gene has CDR1 DFQATT and CDR2 SNEGSKA (reference sequence). Trimming removed 6 bases at V and 1 base at J, with 14 bases between. The CDR3 nucleotides read TGCAGTGCGGACGCGGAATTGCGCACAGATACGCAGTATTTT. Translating gives CSADAELRTDTQYF.

This clonotype was found many times. The rearrangement uses TRBV7-2 and TRBJ1-2; D possibly corresponds to TRBD1 (5 bases). CDR1 SGHTA and CDR2 FQGNSA come from the germline V gene. CDR3 length: 15 amino acids. The V gene lost 10 bases and the J gene lost 2 bases, with 20 bases spanning the gap. The CDR3: CAIVYSGETNYGYTF. DNA of the CDR3: TGTGCCATCGTCTATTCGGGGGAGACGAACTATGGCTACACCTTC.

There are many counts of this clonotype. The genes are TRBV6-4 and TRBJ2-1; D gene unclear. There are 15 residues in the CDR3. From germline, CDR1 is MRHNA and CDR2 SNTAGT. V lost 2 bases, J lost 0 bases, and 8 bases lay in between. Written as DNA, the CDR3 is TGTGCCAGCAGTGACACGCGGAGCTCCTACAATGAGCAGTTCTTC. This codes for CASSDTRSSYNEQFF.

The chain has TRBV15 and TRBJ2-7; D might be TRBD1 (6 bases). This CDR3 has 14 residues. V shed 7 bases and J shed 5 bases, with 18 bases lying between them. The germline V gene has CDR1 LNHNV and CDR2 YYDKDF (reference sequence). CDR3 loop: CATNLGGTSHEQYF. CDR3 bases: TGTGCCACCAACCTAGGGGGAACTTCCCACGAGCAGTACTTC.